The T cell receptor (beta chain) described here comes from a study of CD8 T cells in ankylosing spondylitis. This clonotype was seen a handful of times. Its specificity is unknown. Molecular-barcoded quantitative 5'-RACE produced these TCR beta libraries. Via MiXCR, TCRdb re-called the 5' RACE reads, giving one row per CDR3 protein. The table includes roughly 370,000 distinct CDR3 sequences, under 25% detected once. Study-level findings and limits: Significant enrichment of disease-linked clones was reportedly seen in matched ankylosing spondylitis synovial fluid. What seemed typical of ankylosing spondylitis blood was a TCR beta motif built from several highly homologous variants.

This CDR3 region has 14 residues. Trimming pared 3 bases from V and 0 bases from J, leaving 8 bases between. The germline V gene has CDR1 SGHTA and CDR2 FQGNSA. The genes are TRBV7-2 and TRBJ1-2, with no clear D. The sequenced sample consisted of blood, either unsorted or a sorted T cell fraction (not recorded which). This clonotype originated in a male donor with ankylosing spondylitis. CDR3 amino acids: CASSLGPANYGYTF. The DNA for the CDR3 is TGTGCCAGCAGCTTGGGTCCGGCTAACTATGGCTACACCTTC. The complete variable domain, with remaining parts taken from reference TRBV7-2 and TRBJ1-2, reads GAGVSQSPSNKVTEKGKDVELRCDPISGHTALYWYRQSLGQGLEFLIYFQGNSAPDKSGLPSDRFSAERTGGSVSTLTIQRTQQEDSAVYLCASSLGPANYGYTFGSGTRLTVV.